Each of the 7 T cell receptor beta chains below was sequenced from the same sample in a study of siplizumab effects on memory and regulatory T cells. Assay used: immunoSEQ multiplex PCR; TCRdb lists only in-frame clones, some missing. The sample has fewer than 85,000 clones, about 91% seen once. The sequencing input was Tregs sorted from blood. These receptors were taken from a human donor in good health.

This clone was seen a handful of times. The gene calls are TRBV7-9 and TRBJ2-5, with a tentative D call TRBD2 (6 bases). The length of the CDR3 is 17 residues. V lost 0 bases and J 6 bases, leaving 20 bases between the germline ends. Germline V CDR1 and CDR2: SEHNR, FQNEAQ (reference sequence). The CDR3 protein is CASSLAGVGSGPKTQYF. The CDR3 DNA is TGTGCCAGCAGCTTAGCAGGGGTGGGTAGCGGACCCAAGACCCAGTACTTC.

By share of the sample, this clone is medium-sized. This chain uses TRBV9 with TRBJ2-1; 11 bases match TRBD2. CDR3 length: 17 amino acids. Trimming removed 1 base from V and 7 bases from J; junction bases left unmatched: 10. From germline, CDR1 is SGDLS and CDR2 YYNGEE. The CDR3 here is CASSVTSLAGGGNEQFF. The CDR3 DNA reads as TGTGCCAGCAGCGTAACCTCTCTAGCGGGGGGCGGGAATGAGCAGTTCTTC.

This clone has a handful of counts. This sequence joins TRBV19 and TRBJ1-4; D ambiguous. This CDR3 comprises 16 residues. V was shortened by 6 bases and J by 0 bases, with 14 bases between the two germline ends. Germline V gene data show CDR1 as LNHDA and CDR2 as SQIVND (reference sequence). The CDR3 reads CASSIMSGATNEKLFF. As DNA, the CDR3 is TGTGCCAGTAGCATAATGTCAGGTGCAACTAATGAAAAACTGTTTTTT.

The genes are TRBV9 and TRBJ2-5, with a possible D match to TRBD2 (5 bases). This CDR3 is built from 15 residues. Germline V CDR1 and CDR2: SGDLS, YYNGEE. Trimming cost V 4 bases and J 2 bases, with 15 bases left between them. In nucleotides, the CDR3 is TGTGCCAGCAGCCTACGCGCGGGCCTTCAAGAGACCCAGTACTTC. This translates into CASSLRAGLQETQYF.

The chain has TRBV5-1 and TRBJ1-5, with 9 bases lining up with TRBD1. V shed 4 bases and J 6 bases; nucleotides not matched to a gene: 5. From germline, CDR1 is SGHRS and CDR2 YFSETQ. This CDR3 has 14 residues. The CDR3 sequence: CASSTGGLGQPQHF. The CDR3 nucleotides are TGCGCCAGCAGCACAGGGGGCCTCGGTCAGCCCCAGCATTTT.

V usage is TRBV10-3 and J usage is TRBJ1-1, with a possible D match to TRBD1 (6 bases). CDR1 and CDR2 from the germline V gene are ENHRY and SYGVKD. The germline V and J ends were trimmed by 0 bases and 6 bases, with 8 bases remaining between them. The CDR3 has 13 amino acids. CDR3 in DNA: TGTGCCATCAGTGAGTCGGGACACGCTGAAGCTTTCTTT. Protein: CAISESGHAEAFF.

This chain connects TRBV2 to TRBJ1-4, with D uncertain. The germline gives CDR1 SNHLY, CDR2 FYNNEI. The V and J ends lost 3 bases and 6 bases respectively, with 14 bases between them. The CDR3 covers 15 residues. The CDR3 DNA sequence: TGTGCCAGCAGTGACTTCAGAGCGATTGATGAAAAACTGTTTTTT. The encoded protein is CASSDFRAIDEKLFF.